Included here is one TCR beta chain sequence, with context. Its target is not known. The sample is drawn from a study of radiation and T cells in renal cell carcinoma. As to time point: blood 4 weeks post-SBRT, at nephrectomy. Treatment reported: 15 Gy SBRT to primary tumor, nephrectomy 4 weeks later. Nephrectomy followed 15 Gy stereotactic body radiation by 4 weeks. The patient's renal cell carcinoma had clear cell pathology. There are 15 residues in the CDR3. Germline V gives CDR1 SGHTA, CDR2 FQGTGA. Trimming left V 1 base short and J 1 base short, with 9 bases between. Here immunoSEQ multiplex PCR was the method, and the copy in TCRdb shows in-frame clones only, minus some. This sample carries around 140,000 clones, 65% to 90% of them seen once, and the ten largest clones take around 17%. General study results and limits: From baseline, blood top tumor clonotypes peaked at 2 weeks post-radiation. Pretreatment tumor biopsies were lacking, so baseline clonotypes are unknown.

This material consisted of blood, taken from a patient whose treatment included radiotherapy and nephrectomy. The TCR sequence derives from a woman aged 50 to 60 with renal cell carcinoma. This chain uses TRBV7-3 with TRBJ2-3; tentative D call: TRBD2 (5 bases). The CDR3 nucleotides read TGTGCCAGCAGCTTAAGACTATACGGCACAGATACGCAGTATTTT. Its protein is CASSLRLYGTDTQYF.